This T cell receptor beta chain appears in the sequencing data of a study of shared clonotypes between healthy human individuals. Regarding the study as a whole: Having only a few donors restricted how much genetic and exposure-history diversity was captured.

Caucasian adults living in Nashville, Tennessee, provided all samples. Sequencing was performed with immunoSEQ multiplex PCR; in TCRdb, only in-frame clones are kept and a portion is missing. The repertoire consists of 400,000 to 500,000 clones, with 65% to 80% occurring once and the leading ten covering about an eighth. Note on this clone: Its antigen is unknown.

Germline V gives CDR1 KGHSH, CDR2 LQKENI. The germline V and J ends were trimmed by 4 bases and 3 bases, with 9 bases remaining between them. This CDR3 comprises 13 residues. This clonotype was obtained from a woman aged 40-49 years in good health. Some clones in this sample may be carry-over from other donors' samples. The sample taken for sequencing was PBMCs. V usage is TRBV18 and J usage is TRBJ1-2; no clear D gene. The DNA for the CDR3 is TGTGCCAGCTCACTCGAGGAGTACTATGGCTACACCTTC. It translates to CASSLEEYYGYTF.